The sequence of this T cell receptor beta chain was determined in a study of shared clonotypes between healthy human individuals. Across the whole study: Donors had three CD4 naive, three CD4 memory, two CD8 naive and one CD8 memory plate apiece. Study-wide points: Approximately 4.5% was the fraction of naive CD4 clonotypes found shared across four donors. On the whole, naive subsets had larger estimated richness than memory subsets had.

Genomic DNA of every subset was divided equally among multiple immunoSEQ plates. Measured with immunoSEQ multiplex PCR; TCRdb has only the in-frame clones, and not every one. Of 1,400,000 or so clones in the sample, approximately 98.5% were seen once. For this clone: What it binds is not known. Other DNA sequences within the sample encode an identical CDR3.

The V and J ends lost 1 base and 5 bases respectively, with 7 bases between them. CDR1 and CDR2 (germline): SGHTA, FQGNSA. This CDR3 comprises 13 residues. The chain joins TRBV7-2 to TRBJ2-3; unclear D gene. This clonotype was obtained from a man aged 25-40 years in good health. Material for sequencing was naive CD4+ T cells sorted from blood. The subset was: CD45RA+ positively selected. The CDR3 sequence: CASSLGFGDTQYF. Here the CDR3 DNA reads TGTGCCAGCAGCTTAGGGTTTGGAGATACGCAGTATTTT.